The T cell receptor (beta chain) described here comes from a study of CD8 T cells in Susac syndrome. Points from the study as a whole: Acknowledgment was made by the study that its TCR sequencing and HLA analysis involved a relatively small number of individuals.

V lost 8 bases, J lost 0 bases, and 6 bases stayed unmatched. This CDR3 spans 14 amino acids. Germline V gene sequence: CDR1 MNHEY, CDR2 SVGAGI. High-throughput TCR beta sequencing covered peripheral CD8+ and CD4+ T cells. Worth noting for this clonotype: The antigen remains undetermined.

Random hexamers primed reverse transcription of about 0.45 to 1 ug RNA. Across 54 Vbeta and 13 Jbeta, immunoSEQ multiplex PCR amplified TCR beta CDR3. TCRdb reprocessed the immunoSEQ multiplex PCR reads via MiXCR and lists one record per CDR3 protein. The sample consists of more than 100,000 distinct CDR3 sequences, around 75% of them appearing once. Source material: CD8+ T cells from PBMCs. The chain carries TRBV6-5 and TRBJ1-1; 7 nucleotides match TRBD1. The receptor was isolated from a human donor with multiple sclerosis. The CDR3 reads CASCRQGLNTEAFF. CDR3 sequence (DNA): TGTGCCAGCTGCCGACAGGGATTGAACACTGAAGCTTTCTTT.